There are many counts of the clone carrying this T cell receptor beta chain. This specimen belongs to a study of T cells in Graves' hyperthyroidism and ophthalmopathy. Amplification targeted TCR beta CDR3 regions from RNA transcripts. HTBI primers were used for first-round RT-PCR of the TCR CDR3. In TCRdb, the multiplex PCR reads were re-called with MiXCR into one record per CDR3 protein. This sample has over 300,000 distinct CDR3 sequences, with over 11% found just once. Trimming left V 3 bases short and J 4 bases short, with 9 bases between. CDR1 and CDR2 from the germline V gene are SGHNT and YENEEA. This CDR3 contains 13 residues. Graves' hyperthyroidism was deemed stable absent ophthalmopathy progression within 18 months.

Material for sequencing was blood. The V call is TRBV11-3, the J call TRBJ2-5; no firm D call. The source of this sequence is a woman aged 55-70 years with Graves' hyperthyroidism. CDR3 sequence: CASSLFQLETQYF. In nucleotides, the CDR3 is TGTGCCAGCAGCTTGTTTCAATTAGAGACCCAGTACTTC.